The 21 T cell receptor beta chains in this list originate from one sample, sequenced in a study of T cells in Graves' hyperthyroidism and ophthalmopathy (dated by TCRdb to about 2019). Receptors were amplified or captured by multiplex PCR. These reads were obtained on an Illumina HiSeq 2000. Amplification of TCR beta CDR3 regions was carried out from RNA transcripts. For the first round of RT-PCR on the TCR CDR3, the HTBI primer set was used together with the Qiagen OneStep RT-PCR kit. TCRdb reprocessing: public reads trimmed at Q25 with fastp, clones called with MiXCR, in-frame beta chains kept. Identical CDR3 proteins give one entry, which carries the most common genes and DNA. Here the sample has over 500,000 distinct CDR3 sequences; around 16% occur a single time. About 31% of the sample is in the top ten clones. Input material: blood. The receptor source for this set is a woman aged 25 to 39 with Graves' ophthalmopathy.

The chain uses TRBV2 and TRBJ2-1, with a tentative D call TRBD1 (6 bases). Deletions cut 6 bases from V and 5 bases from J, with 11 bases between. The CDR3 is 13 residues long. The V gene's germline CDR1 is SNHLY and CDR2 FYNNEI. The DNA for the CDR3 is TGTGCCAGCAGCCGGGACACTCACAATGAGCAGTTCTTC. This gives the protein CASSRDTHNEQFF.

In regard to this clonotype: A much larger clone differs by one base, so this may be a read error. The J gene is TRBJ2-1, the V gene TRBV12-3 or TRBV12-4; 9 positions agree with TRBD2. CDR3 length equals 14 residues. The trim removed 6 bases at V and 9 bases at J, leaving 9 bases unmatched. The CDR3 loop is CASSPRTSAGEQFF. In nucleotides, the CDR3 is TGTGCCAGCAGCCCCAGGACTAGCGCGGGTGAGCAGTTCTTC.

The table lists this clonotype with a count of one. This sequence joins TRBV29-1 and TRBJ1-3; D might be TRBD1 (5 bases). This CDR3 contains 17 residues. V gave up 0 bases and J gave up 0 bases, with 15 bases separating them. Germline CDR1 and CDR2: SQVTM and ANQGSEA. CDR3 DNA sequence: TGCAGCGTTGAAGATCGGGGACTCCTCGGCTCTGGAAACACCATATATTTT. Amino acids: CSVEDRGLLGSGNTIYF.

This clonotype has at least ten counts. The chain uses TRBV20-1 and TRBJ2-3; 12 nucleotides match TRBD2. This CDR3 is built from 16 residues. Germline loops: CDR1 DFQATT, CDR2 SNEGSKA (reference sequence). The junction had 10 bases not matched to a gene; V was cut back by 3 bases and J by 6 bases. The CDR3 loop reads CSARSASGRVQDTQYF. Written as DNA, the CDR3 is TGCAGTGCTAGGTCGGCTAGCGGGAGGGTTCAGGATACGCAGTATTTT.

Remarks on this clonotype: Without the conserved terminal phenylalanine or tryptophan, this CDR3 likely stems from a read error. The chain combines TRBV30 with TRBJ2-7; the D gene is possibly TRBD2 (7 bases). The V gene's germline CDR1 is GTSNPN and CDR2 SVGIG (reference sequence). CDR3 length equals 11 residues. The CDR3 spells CAWGGPYEQYL. The CDR3 bases are TGTGCTTGGGGGGGCCCCTACGAGCAGTACCTC.

The rearrangement joins TRBV6-1 to TRBJ2-5, with 8 bases aligning to TRBD1. There are 15 residues in the CDR3. V gave up 3 bases and J gave up 7 bases; unmatched junction bases: 10. Germline V lookup: CDR1 MNHNS, CDR2 SASEGT. The CDR3 DNA reads as TGTGCCAGCAGTGACAGGGGGCCAACCTTGAGGACCCAGTACTTC. Protein product: CASSDRGPTLRTQYF.

This clonotype was seen ten or more times. V gene TRBV3-1 combines with J gene TRBJ1-1, with D possibly being TRBD1 (5 bases). Germline CDR1 reads LGHDT; CDR2 reads YNNKEL (reference sequence). CDR3 length equals 15 residues. V lost 5 bases, J lost 2 bases, and 15 bases lay in between. The CDR3 region has the DNA TGTGCCAGCAGCTCCGGGACGAAGGGCAACACTGAAGCTTTCTTT. Protein sequence: CASSSGTKGNTEAFF.

The sample holds a few counts of this clonotype. Sequence at one end of the junction differs from germline and may be a read error. The chain joins TRBV27 to TRBJ2-7, with D perhaps matching TRBD2 (6 bases). Germline CDR1 reads MNHEY; CDR2 reads SMNVEV (reference sequence). This CDR3 spans 13 amino acids. The CDR3 bases are TGTGCCAGCGGTTTTGCGACTAGTGGTGAGCAGTACTTC. Its protein is CASGFATSGEQYF.

This clonotype was counted a few times. This chain links TRBV20-1 with TRBJ2-7, with D perhaps matching TRBD1 (6 bases). V was clipped by 3 bases and J by 0 bases, with 12 bases between them. CDR1 is DFQATT, CDR2 SNEGSKA, per germline (reference sequence). CDR3 length: 14 residues. CDR3 in amino acids: CSASGQPFSYEQYF. The CDR3 nucleotides read TGCAGTGCTAGTGGACAGCCTTTCTCCTACGAGCAGTACTTC.

This clonotype came up a few times. The chain recombines TRBV5-8 with TRBJ1-4; D remains ambiguous. The CDR3 sequence is 15 residues long. The germline V gene has CDR1 SGHTS and CDR2 YDEGEE. Trimming stripped 4 bases from V and 5 bases from J, with 15 bases between. The CDR3 spells CASSLSSGRNEKLFF. The CDR3 DNA follows: TGTGCCAGCAGCCTCTCGAGTGGACGAAATGAAAAACTGTTTTTT.

The table lists this clonotype with many counts. This chain links TRBV5-1 with TRBJ2-7; D is uncertain. Trimming shortened V by 0 bases and J by 6 bases, and 10 bases separated the two germline ends. The CDR3 totals 13 residues. Germline V gene sequence: CDR1 SGHRS, CDR2 YFSETQ. CDR3 sequence: CASSLEVGLEQYF. The CDR3, as DNA: TGCGCCAGCAGCTTGGAGGTGGGCCTCGAGCAGTACTTC.

The rearrangement uses TRBV6-1 and TRBJ2-7; D may be TRBD2 (6 bases). The length of the CDR3 is 14 residues. Germline loops: CDR1 MNHNS, CDR2 SASEGT. The V gene lost 2 bases and the J gene lost 2 bases, with 10 bases spanning the gap. The CDR3 coding sequence is TGTGCCAGCAGTGAAATAGGACTAACCTACGAGCAGTACTTC. Translating it yields CASSEIGLTYEQYF.

This clonotype appeared a few times. CDR3 residues: CASSQVDSGANVLTF. CDR3 nucleotide sequence: TGTGCCAGCAGCCAGGTCGACTCTGGGGCCAACGTCCTGACTTTC. The J gene is TRBJ2-6, the V gene TRBV11-2; D is unclear. V was pared by 5 bases and J by 0 bases, with 8 bases between. CDR3 size: 15 residues. Germline lookup yields CDR1 SGHAT and CDR2 FQNNGV.

The rearrangement joins TRBV12-3 or TRBV12-4 to TRBJ2-2; 10 positions match TRBD2. The CDR3 is 15 amino acids. V was clipped by 6 bases and J by 3 bases; unmatched bases: 4. CDR3 DNA: TGTGCCAGCAGACCTAGCGGGAGTGACACCGGGGAGCTGTTTTTT. Translated: CASRPSGSDTGELFF.

This clonotype was detected a few times. The chain has TRBV6-2 or TRBV6-3 and TRBJ2-7; TRBD2 agrees at 12 bases. This CDR3 is built from 15 residues. Unmatched junction bases numbered 4, after V lost 6 bases and J lost 1 base. In germline, CDR1 is MNHEY, CDR2 SVGEGT. CDR3 nucleotide sequence: TGTGCCAGCAGCCGGGGACTAGCGGGTTCCTACGAGCAGTACTTC. This translates into CASSRGLAGSYEQYF.

Points on this clonotype: This may stem from a read error, because a much larger clone lies one nucleotide away. The chain has TRBV7-2 and TRBJ2-3, with TRBD2 matching over 7 bases. The CDR3 runs to 16 residues. Germline CDR1 reads SGHTA; CDR2 reads FQGNSA. V was clipped by 6 bases and J by 6 bases; unmatched bases: 15. Here the CDR3 reads CASSYVLGGRPDTQYF. The CDR3 DNA sequence: TGTGCCAGCAGTTATGTTCTGGGCGGGAGACCCGATACGCAGTATTTT.

This clonotype showed up many times. The chain is built from TRBV5-6 and TRBJ1-1; 10 bases fit TRBD1. The CDR3 extends over 20 amino acids. Germline V gene lookup returns CDR1 SGHDT and CDR2 YYEEEE. The junction had 15 bases not matched to a gene; V was cut back by 0 bases and J by 1 base. The CDR3 loop is CASSLDPTGGARTRNTEAFF. The CDR3 DNA is TGTGCCAGCAGCTTGGATCCGACAGGGGGCGCACGAACGAGGAACACTGAAGCTTTCTTT.

The V call is TRBV20-1, the J call TRBJ2-7; 9 positions agree with TRBD2. The CDR3 consists of 17 residues. Trimming removed 4 bases from V and 7 bases from J; junction bases left unmatched: 20. Germline V lookup: CDR1 DFQATT, CDR2 SNEGSKA (reference sequence). CDR3 DNA sequence: TGCAGTGCTACCAACCTTAGCGGGAGCCCCCGGGTCGTTGAGCAGTACTTC. This gives the protein CSATNLSGSPRVVEQYF.

This clonotype was counted ten times or more. The chain has TRBV30 and TRBJ2-1, with TRBD2 matching 10 bases. J gave up 8 bases and V 3 bases, and 7 bases lay outside the gene matches. Germline V gives CDR1 GTSNPN, CDR2 SVGIG (reference sequence). The CDR3 is 14 amino acids. The chain's CDR3 is CAWRRLAGAYEQFF. DNA of the CDR3: TGTGCCTGGAGACGGCTAGCGGGAGCTTATGAGCAGTTCTTC.

This sequence joins TRBV12-3 or TRBV12-4 and TRBJ2-1; D unclear. V shed 3 bases and J shed 6 bases, with 9 bases lying between them. This CDR3 spans 13 amino acids. CDR3 loop: CASSLFRSNEQFF. CDR3 DNA: TGTGCCAGCAGTTTGTTTAGGTCCAATGAGCAGTTCTTC.

This clonotype was found many times. The rearrangement uses TRBV7-9 and TRBJ2-7, with D perhaps TRBD2 (5 bases). CDR1 is SEHNR and CDR2 is FQNEAQ in the germline V gene (reference sequence). The CDR3 has 13 amino acids. The V end lost 3 bases, the J end lost 3 bases, and 9 bases lay between the germline ends. This CDR3 is CASSFSGDYEQYF. Written as DNA, the CDR3 is TGTGCCAGCAGCTTTTCCGGGGACTACGAGCAGTACTTC.